These 3 T cell receptor beta chains came from one sample sequenced in a study of CD4 T cells in relation to SARS-CoV-2 and coronaviruses. No antigen has been assigned to these receptors. Assay: immunoSEQ multiplex PCR; the TCRdb copy retains only in-frame clones and omits some. Here the sample spans about 18,000 clones, around 78% being singletons. Unexposed donor CD4+ T cells date from 2011-2018, before the COVID-19 pandemic. After more than eight days of culture, CD4+ T cells were isolated. Sequenced sample: CD4+ T cells from PBMCs, cultured in vitro. Receptor source: a human donor in good health.

This clone was observed a handful of times. The chain links TRBV6-5 to TRBJ2-3; D remains ambiguous. This CDR3 region has 15 residues. V dropped 4 bases and J dropped 5 bases, with 16 bases sitting between them. CDR1 and CDR2 (germline): MNHEY, SVGAGI. The CDR3 bases are TGTGCCAGCAGTTCCACGACGTTGGATGGAGATACGCAGTATTTT. Translation: CASSSTTLDGDTQYF.

CDR3 DNA sequence: TGCGCCAGCAGCCAAGCGGGACAGTCCACCGGGGAGCTGTTTTTT. This encodes CASSQAGQSTGELFF. The chain uses TRBV4-1 and TRBJ2-2; 7 bases align to TRBD1. Germline lookup yields CDR1 MGHRA and CDR2 YSYEKL. V lost 1 base to trimming and J lost 4 bases; unmatched junction nucleotides: 3. The CDR3 spans 15 residues.

The genes are TRBV9 and TRBJ1-5; the D is unclear. V was shortened by 0 bases and J by 2 bases, with 9 bases between the two germline ends. This CDR3 comprises 15 residues. Germline loops: CDR1 SGDLS, CDR2 YYNGEE. This CDR3 is CASSVDGVGNQPQHF. Here the CDR3 DNA reads TGTGCCAGCAGCGTAGATGGGGTTGGCAATCAGCCCCAGCATTTT.